This T cell receptor beta chain derives from a study of tumor-infiltrating lymphocytes in primary liver carcinoma. Study background: Patients were men and women aged 30 to 69 years.

For each extraction, RNA and DNA were obtained together from 20-30 mg of unsorted bulk tissue. Starting from 500 ng of total RNA, TCR beta cDNA was produced with a primer in the constant region. Three nested multiplex PCR rounds of slightly modified ARM-PCR generated TCR beta libraries. A C-beta reverse primer and TRBV1-TRBV30 forward primers served in each of the first two PCR rounds, at approximately 10 cycles apiece. One entry per CDR3 protein results from TCRdb running MiXCR on the multiplex PCR reads. The sample includes some 94,000 distinct CDR3 sequences, about 70% of them seen just once. With V trimmed by 4 bases and J by 4 bases, 4 bases remained unmatched. There are 14 residues in the CDR3. Germline V gene data show CDR1 as SGHRS and CDR2 as YFSETQ.

Material for sequencing was liver tumor tissue from sampling region 5. The subset: tumor region T5, tumor centre. The clonotype comes from a woman aged 55-70 years with primary liver carcinoma and hepatitis B virus infection. This rearrangement joins TRBV5-1 to TRBJ2-7; 11 bases line up with TRBD2. CDR3 sequence (DNA): TGCGCCAGCAGCATTAGCGGGAGGGAGTACGAGCAGTACTTC. This codes for CASSISGREYEQYF.